One and the same sample provided the 22 T cell receptor beta chains below, sequenced in a study of PD-1 blockade in classical Hodgkin lymphoma. The method was immunoSEQ multiplex PCR; TCRdb's version includes in-frame clones alone and lacks a portion of them. The sample lists under 65,000 clones; 80% to 90% were seen once. Relapse after autologous stem cell transplantation occurred in every patient, and brentuximab vedotin exposure varied. The material was peripheral blood mononuclear cells (PBMCs), obtained at baseline. The receptors originated from a human donor with classical Hodgkin lymphoma.

The chain joins TRBV10-3 to TRBJ2-5; perhaps D is TRBD1 or TRBD2 (5 bases each). There are 11 residues in the CDR3. Trimming stripped 6 bases from V and 6 bases from J, with 8 bases between. Germline assignment: CDR1 ENHRY and CDR2 SYGVKD. The CDR3: CAIRGEQTQYF. The CDR3 region has the DNA TGTGCCATCAGGGGGGAGCAGACCCAGTACTTC.

The chain has TRBV30 and TRBJ1-1; D might be TRBD1 (6 bases). V dropped 3 bases and J dropped 5 bases, with 19 bases sitting between them. The CDR3 length is 15 residues. The germline gives CDR1 GTSNPN, CDR2 SVGIG (reference sequence). This CDR3 reads CAWSESGAGGTEAFF. CDR3 DNA sequence: TGTGCCTGGAGCGAATCGGGGGCAGGTGGGACTGAAGCTTTCTTT. Drawing the rest from reference TRBV30 and TRBJ1-1, the complete variable domain is SQTIHQWPATLVQPVGSPLSLECTVEGTSNPNLYWYRQAAGRGLQLLFYSVGIGQISSEVPQNLSASRPQDRQFILSSKKLLLSDSGFYLCAWSESGAGGTEAFFGQGTRLTVV.

V and J are TRBV18 and TRBJ2-7, with D uncertain. The germline V gene has CDR1 KGHSH and CDR2 LQKENI. The CDR3 covers 14 residues. Trimming removed 3 bases at V and 2 bases at J, with 11 bases between. The CDR3 DNA follows: TGTGCCAGCTCACCCCTCAGTTATCCCTACGAGCAGTACTTC. It translates to CASSPLSYPYEQYF.

Written as DNA, the CDR3 is TGCGCCAGCAGTGAGGTTTCGGCAGGATCATCGAGTCAGCCCCAGCATTTT. Translated, it gives CASSEVSAGSSSQPQHF. This rearrangement joins TRBV10-2 to TRBJ1-5; no reliable D call. V gave up 2 bases and J gave up 6 bases, with 20 bases separating them. The germline V gene has CDR1 WSHSY and CDR2 SAAADI. The CDR3 runs to 17 residues.

The chain joins TRBV5-4 to TRBJ2-7, with 7 bases that match TRBD2. The length of the CDR3 is 14 residues. The trim removed 2 bases at V and 6 bases at J, leaving 8 bases unmatched. Germline-derived CDR1 and CDR2 are SGHNT and YYREEE (reference sequence). CDR3 DNA: TGTGCCAGCAGCTTCTTCTCGGGCGGGGGCGAGCAGTACTTC. Translated, it gives CASSFFSGGGEQYF.

The chain links TRBV5-8 to TRBJ1-1; TRBD1 matches 8 bases. With V trimmed by 1 base and J by 7 bases, 9 bases remained unmatched. This CDR3 has 15 amino acids. The germline gives CDR1 SGHTS, CDR2 YDEGEE. DNA for the CDR3: TGTGCCAGCAGCTTGCGGGCAGGGGGCCTCAATGAAGCTTTCTTT. Residues: CASSLRAGGLNEAFF.

The chain has TRBV7-2 and TRBJ1-2; D ambiguous. From germline, CDR1 is SGHTA and CDR2 FQGNSA. The CDR3 contains 11 residues. Trimming cost V 1 base and J 8 bases, with 5 bases left between them. The CDR3: CASSLGNGYTF. CDR3 DNA: TGTGCCAGCAGCTTAGGTAACGGCTACACCTTC. Based on the CDR3 plus reference TRBV7-2 and TRBJ1-2, the full variable domain is GAGVSQSPSNKVTEKGKDVELRCDPISGHTALYWYRQSLGQGLEFLIYFQGNSAPDKSGLPSDRFSAERTGGSVSTLTIQRTQQEDSAVYLCASSLGNGYTFGSGTRLTVV.

This chain uses TRBV7-9 with TRBJ2-7; tentatively, D is TRBD2 (6 bases). This CDR3 has 14 residues. Trimming stripped 3 bases from V and 2 bases from J, with 11 bases between. Germline CDR1 SEHNR, CDR2 FQNEAQ (reference sequence). CDR3 bases: TGTGCCAGCAGCTTCCTAGCGACCACCTACGAGCAGTACTTC. This gives the protein CASSFLATTYEQYF.

The chain has TRBV19 and TRBJ2-2; 7 bases fit TRBD1. The V segment lost 6 bases and the J segment 0 bases; nucleotides outside the gene matches: 7. Germline V CDR1 and CDR2: LNHDA, SQIVND (reference sequence). The CDR3 sequence is 16 residues long. Here the CDR3 reads CASRPYGTANTGELFF. In DNA, the CDR3 is TGTGCCAGTAGACCCTATGGGACAGCGAACACCGGGGAGCTGTTTTTT.

The genes are TRBV7-8 and TRBJ2-7, with no clear D. This CDR3 has 14 residues. Germline V gene sequence: CDR1 SGHVS, CDR2 FQNEAQ. Trimming removed 5 bases from V and 2 bases from J, with 13 bases in between. CDR3: CASSPTDRAYEQYF. Written as DNA, the CDR3 is TGTGCCAGCAGCCCCACGGACCGAGCCTACGAGCAGTACTTC.

The chain joins TRBV2 to TRBJ2-1; TRBD2 is a possible D gene (6 bases). V was clipped by 7 bases and J by 5 bases, with 15 bases between them. The germline V gene encodes CDR1 SNHLY and CDR2 FYNNEI. The CDR3 has 14 amino acids. In nucleotides, the CDR3 is TGTGCCAGCAAACTATACGGGGGAGACAATGAGCAGTTCTTC. It codes for CASKLYGGDNEQFF.

The chain links TRBV6-5 to TRBJ1-2, with TRBD1 identical over 7 bases. CDR1 MNHEY and CDR2 SVGAGI come from the germline V gene. CDR3 length: 14 amino acids. J was trimmed by 1 base and V by 5 bases; bases with no gene match: 4. In DNA, the CDR3 is TGTGCCAGCAGTACAGGGGCCAATAACTATGGCTACACCTTC. Translated, it gives CASSTGANNYGYTF.

In its sample, this clone was seen once. The V and J genes are TRBV5-6 and TRBJ1-2; D not certain. The CDR3 has 15 residues. V lost 6 bases and J lost 2, with 17 bases in between. Germline assignment: CDR1 SGHDT and CDR2 YYEEEE. The CDR3 loop reads CASTPLRTPNYGYTF. The DNA of the CDR3 is TGTGCCAGCACCCCCCTTCGGACTCCCAACTATGGCTACACCTTC.

Here the CDR3 DNA reads TGTGCCAGCAGGACACTCCTCTGGCAGCCCCAGCATTTT. Its protein product is CASRTLLWQPQHF. This chain uses TRBV6-1 with TRBJ1-5; no reliable D call. The CDR3 is made up of 13 amino acids. Trimming removed 6 bases at V and 7 bases at J, with 13 bases between. Germline V gene data show CDR1 as MNHNS and CDR2 as SASEGT.

The V call is TRBV7-8, the J call TRBJ2-7; 11 bases map to TRBD2. Germline assignment: CDR1 SGHVS and CDR2 FQNEAQ. The CDR3 is made up of 17 amino acids. The junction had 12 bases not matched to a gene; V was cut back by 5 bases and J by 3 bases. The CDR3 region has the DNA TGTGCCAGCAGCAATAGCGGGGGGGCCCTTCCAGGCTACGAGCAGTACTTC. It specifies CASSNSGGALPGYEQYF. Drawing the rest from reference TRBV7-8 and TRBJ2-7, the complete variable domain is GAGVSQSPRYKVAKRGQDVALRCDPISGHVSLFWYQQALGQGPEFLTYFQNEAQLDKSGLPSDRFFAERPEGSVSTLKIQRTQQEDSAVYLCASSNSGGALPGYEQYFGPGTRLTVT.

V and J are TRBV25-1 and TRBJ2-5; 7 nucleotides line up with TRBD2. The CDR3 is 12 amino acids. The V gene end was trimmed by 7 bases and the J gene end by 3 bases; junction bases not matched to a gene: 2. Per germline, CDR1 MGHDK and CDR2 SYGVNS. This CDR3 reads CASTSGKETQYF. CDR3 nucleotide sequence: TGTGCCAGCACTAGCGGAAAAGAGACCCAGTACTTC.

Remarks on this clone: It is unclear where the CDR3 begins or ends on the DNA, so no DNA is shown, and the CDR3 is as TCRdb lists it. The chain joins TRBV21-1 to TRBJ2-7. TRBV21-1 is a pseudogene. The CDR3 region is 14 residues in length, termini included. CDR3 protein: CASSFGTGSYEQYF.

The chain carries TRBV29-1 and TRBJ2-3; the D gene is possibly TRBD1 (5 bases). From germline, CDR1 is SQVTM and CDR2 ANQGSEA. This CDR3 has 14 residues. With 4 bases removed from V and 4 bases from J, the gap between germline ends came to 15 bases. The CDR3 region is CSVVDRLTADTQYF. In DNA, the CDR3 is TGCAGCGTTGTTGACAGACTCACCGCAGATACGCAGTATTTT.

This chain joins TRBV19 and TRBJ1-5; 8 nucleotides agree with TRBD1. The length of the CDR3 is 15 residues. With V trimmed by 3 bases and J by 6 bases, 7 bases remained unmatched. CDR1 and CDR2 (germline): LNHDA, SQIVND (reference sequence). For the CDR3, the DNA is TGTGCCAGTAGTATGACGTCAGGGGGCAGTCAGCCCCAGCATTTT. This translates into CASSMTSGGSQPQHF.

The V call is TRBV6-5, the J call TRBJ2-2, with 8 bases fitting TRBD2. V dropped 7 bases and J dropped 6; count of bases not matched to a gene: 10. Germline V gene sequence: CDR1 MNHEY, CDR2 SVGAGI. The CDR3 has 15 residues. As DNA, the CDR3 is TGTGCCAGCACGACACTCGGGGGGGCCTCCGGGGAGCTGTTTTTT. Translating it yields CASTTLGGASGELFF.

This sequence joins TRBV2 and TRBJ2-5; TRBD1 might be the D (6 bases). The CDR3 runs 15 residues. Germline V gene data show CDR1 as SNHLY and CDR2 as FYNNEI. With 9 bases removed from V and 4 bases from J, the gap between germline ends came to 21 bases. CDR3 in amino acids: CASRVGDTDRETQYF. As DNA, the CDR3 is TGTGCCAGTAGAGTCGGGGACACAGACCGAGAGACCCAGTACTTC.

This sequence joins TRBV5-1 and TRBJ2-7; 7 positions match TRBD1. Germline V gene sequence: CDR1 SGHRS, CDR2 YFSETQ. V lost 0 bases, J lost 3 bases, and 3 bases stayed unmatched. The length of the CDR3 is 14 residues. The CDR3 DNA is TGCGCCAGCAGCTTGGGGGGACAGAACTACGAGCAGTACTTC. It specifies CASSLGGQNYEQYF. The whole variable domain, remainder taken from reference TRBV5-1 and TRBJ2-7, is KAGVTQTPRYLIKTRGQQVTLSCSPISGHRSVSWYQQTPGQGLQFLFEYFSETQRNKGNFPGRFSGRQFSNSRSEMNVSTLELGDSALYLCASSLGGQNYEQYFGPGTRLTVT.